The 12 T cell receptor beta chains in this list originate from one sample, sequenced in a study of vaccination effects on CD4 cells after COVID-19. These TCRs' antigens remain unknown. Antigen-specific CD4+ T cell clonotypes were called by their expansion after viral peptide-pool culture in ViraFEST. Cultured cells yielded isolated CD4+ T cells after 10 days. Sequencing was performed with immunoSEQ multiplex PCR; in TCRdb, only in-frame clones are kept and a portion is missing. The repertoire holds roughly 20,000 clones, with about two thirds as singletons. Source: CD4+ T cells from PBMCs cultured with HCoV-229E spike peptides, taken before COVID-19 vaccination. The receptor set was obtained from a human donor who received a COVID-19 vaccine.

The chain carries TRBV27 and TRBJ1-4, with D tentatively TRBD1 (6 bases). CDR1 is MNHEY, CDR2 SMNVEV, per germline (reference sequence). Trimming pared 2 bases from V and 3 bases from J, leaving 7 bases between. The CDR3 extends over 14 amino acids. CDR3 DNA: TGTGCCAGCAGTTTAGGGGGCCCTAATGAAAAACTGTTTTTT. Protein: CASSLGGPNEKLFF.

This clone was picked up a small number of times. The CDR3 bases are TGTGCCAGCAACCAACGGGGAGCGGGAACCTACAATGAGCAGTTCTTC. Translation gives CASNQRGAGTYNEQFF. The chain recombines TRBV5-4 with TRBJ2-1; 7 bases fit TRBD2. With 6 bases clipped from V and 2 bases from J, the junction kept 11 bases outside the gene matches. Per germline, CDR1 SGHNT and CDR2 YYREEE (reference sequence). The CDR3 is 16 amino acids.

J is TRBJ2-3 and V is TRBV7-9; 11 bases are a match to TRBD2. Germline loops: CDR1 SEHNR, CDR2 FQNEAQ (reference sequence). The CDR3 covers 17 residues. Unmatched junction bases numbered 5, after V lost 1 base and J lost 2 bases. The CDR3: CASSLGGTSGFTDTQYF. The DNA for the CDR3 is TGTGCCAGCAGCTTAGGAGGGACTAGCGGATTCACAGATACGCAGTATTTT.

The CDR3 DNA reads TGCGCCAGCAGTGTTCAGCGCCCCTACAATGAGCAGTTCTTC. This encodes CASSVQRPYNEQFF. The chain joins TRBV10-1 to TRBJ2-1, with D unclear. The germline V and J ends were trimmed by 4 bases and 2 bases, with 9 bases remaining between them. The germline gives CDR1 WNHNN, CDR2 SYGVQD (reference sequence). The CDR3 extends over 14 amino acids.

This clone was detected a few times. The rearrangement uses TRBV4-1 and TRBJ1-2; TRBD1 matches at 8 bases. Germline-derived CDR1 and CDR2 are MGHRA and YSYEKL. The length of the CDR3 is 13 residues. J lost 6 bases, V lost 4 bases, and 4 bases had no gene match. CDR3 residues: CASSLRGQDGYTF. CDR3 nucleotide sequence: TGCGCCAGCAGCCTTCGGGGACAGGATGGCTACACCTTC.

This chain's CDR3 is CASSLLGQGAPNEKLFF. In nucleotides, the CDR3 is TGCGCCAGCAGCTTGCTGGGACAGGGGGCGCCGAATGAAAAACTGTTTTTT. The V and J genes are TRBV5-1 and TRBJ1-4; 12 bases are shared with TRBD1. CDR1 and CDR2 (germline): SGHRS, YFSETQ. The V and J ends lost 1 base and 5 bases, in that order; junction bases with no gene match: 6. The CDR3 contains 17 residues.

V gene TRBV6-4 combines with J gene TRBJ2-7; 8 nucleotides line up with TRBD2. Trimming cost V 0 bases and J 11 bases; bases outside gene matches: 15. CDR1 and CDR2 from the germline V gene are MRHNA and SNTAGT. The CDR3 is 16 amino acids. Written as DNA, the CDR3 is TGTGCCAGCAGTGACTCAGGTAGGCTAGCGGGCCTAAAGAAGTACTTC. This gives the protein CASSDSGRLAGLKKYF.

The sample holds one count of this clone. This chain joins TRBV15 and TRBJ1-2; 9 bases agree with TRBD1. The germline CDR1 and CDR2 sequences are LNHNV and YYDKDF (reference sequence). J lost 3 bases, V lost 0 bases, and 2 bases had no gene match. CDR3 size: 15 residues. The CDR3 DNA follows: TGTGCCACCAGCAGAGAACAGGGGGCTGACTATGGCTACACCTTC. It yields the protein CATSREQGADYGYTF.

This sequence joins TRBV27 and TRBJ1-2, with a weak D call TRBD1 (6 bases). Germline V gives CDR1 MNHEY, CDR2 SMNVEV (reference sequence). V gave up 6 bases and J gave up 5 bases, with 19 bases separating them. This CDR3 region has 15 residues. The DNA of the CDR3 is TGTGCCAGCAGCCTTAGCGGGCAGGGGTGGTATGGCTACACCTTC. This codes for CASSLSGQGWYGYTF.

V gene TRBV27 combines with J gene TRBJ2-2; D unresolved. CDR1 and CDR2 from the germline V gene are MNHEY and SMNVEV (reference sequence). The V end was cut by 2 bases, the J end by 6 bases, with 4 bases between. The CDR3 contains 12 residues. The CDR3 nucleotides read TGTGCCAGCAGTTTAGCAGCCGGGGAGCTGTTTTTT. Protein product: CASSLAAGELFF.

The J gene is TRBJ2-1, the V gene TRBV18; D is tentatively TRBD1 or TRBD2 (5 bases each). V lost 0 bases and J lost 2, with 8 bases in between. The CDR3 spans 15 residues. Germline V gene sequence: CDR1 KGHSH, CDR2 LQKENI. The CDR3 DNA is TGTGCCAGCTCACCACCGGGGACGGCCTACAATGAGCAGTTCTTC. Residues: CASSPPGTAYNEQFF.

This sequence joins TRBV30 and TRBJ2-6; TRBD1 agrees at 8 bases. J was trimmed by 3 bases and V by 5 bases; bases with no gene match: 0. The CDR3 length is 13 residues. The V gene's germline CDR1 is GTSNPN and CDR2 SVGIG (reference sequence). CDR3 DNA: TGTGCCTGGGGACAGGGTGGGGCCAACGTCCTGACTTTC. Translated: CAWGQGGANVLTF.